Listed here are 11 T cell receptor beta chains from one sample, sequenced in a study of CD8 T cells in ankylosing spondylitis. TCRdb re-analysed the 5' RACE reads in MiXCR, keeping a single row per CDR3 protein. The sample consists of fewer than 180,000 distinct CDR3 sequences, 40% to 50% of them appearing once. Source material: synovial fluid, either unsorted or a sorted T cell fraction (not recorded which). These receptors were obtained from a male donor with ankylosing spondylitis.

This sequence joins TRBV5-1 and TRBJ1-1, with 7 bases identical to TRBD1. Trimming took 5 bases from V and 6 from J; bases not matched to a gene: 10. The CDR3 spans 14 residues. Per germline, CDR1 SGHRS and CDR2 YFSETQ. As DNA, the CDR3 is TGCGCCAGCAGGCCCGACAGGGACTGGGCTGAAGCTTTCTTT. This translates into CASRPDRDWAEAFF.

This clonotype was found once. J is TRBJ2-7 and V is TRBV6-2 or TRBV6-3; D gene ambiguous. This CDR3 comprises 16 residues. Germline CDR1 and CDR2: MNHEY and SVGEGT. V shed 0 bases and J shed 7 bases, with 19 bases lying between them. The CDR3 DNA reads as TGTGCCAGCAGTTACTCGGCAGGATACCGTTCGGAAGAGCAGTACTTC. It codes for CASSYSAGYRSEEQYF.

This clonotype showed up many times. The chain carries TRBV13 and TRBJ2-3, with 7 bases lining up with TRBD2. Germline V CDR1 and CDR2: PRHDT, FYEKMQ (reference sequence). V trimming: 5 bases; J trimming: 5 bases; junction bases outside the gene matches: 16. This CDR3 has 17 amino acids. The CDR3 spells CASSPGSGGPGEDTQYF. The CDR3 DNA reads as TGTGCCAGCAGCCCAGGTTCGGGAGGCCCGGGGGAAGATACGCAGTATTTT.

V gene TRBV28 combines with J gene TRBJ2-3; TRBD2 matches 7 bases. This CDR3 has 15 amino acids. The J segment lost 2 bases and the V segment lost 5 bases, leaving 7 bases of the junction unmatched. Germline V gene data show CDR1 as MDHEN and CDR2 as SYDVKM. The CDR3 DNA sequence: TGTGCCAGCAGTCCCTGGGGGGGTCCCACAGATACGCAGTATTTT. Translating gives CASSPWGGPTDTQYF.

Many counts were recorded for this clonotype. The chain employs TRBV4-3 and TRBJ2-1, with 7 bases identical to TRBD1. The CDR3 sequence is 15 residues long. Germline CDR1 reads LGHNA; CDR2 reads YSLEER. V shed 0 bases and J 4 bases; nucleotides not matched to a gene: 3. The CDR3, as DNA: TGCGCCAGCAGCCAAGACCGGGACAGATACAATGAGCAGTTCTTC. Its protein product is CASSQDRDRYNEQFF.

The chain couples TRBV20-1 to TRBJ1-1; 9 bases agree with TRBD1. Germline V lookup: CDR1 DFQATT, CDR2 SNEGSKA (reference sequence). Trimming removed 0 bases from V and 4 bases from J; junction bases left unmatched: 6. This CDR3 spans 15 amino acids. This CDR3 reads CSARDWKDRGTEAFF. The CDR3 coding sequence is TGCAGTGCTAGAGATTGGAAGGACAGGGGCACTGAAGCTTTCTTT.

The chain recombines TRBV28 with TRBJ2-7; either TRBD1 or TRBD2 may supply D (5 bases each). Germline loops: CDR1 MDHEN, CDR2 SYDVKM. The CDR3 spans 15 residues. Trimming took off 1 base at V and 0 bases at J, with 10 bases between the two ends. CDR3: CASSLYWGFSYEQYF. The CDR3, as DNA: TGTGCCAGCAGTTTATATTGGGGGTTCTCCTACGAGCAGTACTTC. Variable domain in full (rest from reference TRBV28 and TRBJ2-7): DVKVTQSSRYLVKRTGEKVFLECVQDMDHENMFWYRQDPGLGLRLIYFSYDVKMKEKGDIPEGYSVSREKKERFSLILESASTNQTSMYLCASSLYWGFSYEQYFGPGTRLTVT.

The V gene is TRBV7-2, the J gene TRBJ2-7; D is possibly TRBD1 (6 bases). The V and J ends lost 3 bases and 2 bases respectively, with 11 bases between them. CDR3 length: 14 residues. Germline assignment: CDR1 SGHTA and CDR2 FQGNSA. The DNA for the CDR3 is TGTGCCAGCAGCTTGAGACCAGGGGCCTACGAGCAGTACTTC. As protein: CASSLRPGAYEQYF. Combining the CDR3 with reference TRBV7-2 and TRBJ2-7 gives the whole variable domain GAGVSQSPSNKVTEKGKDVELRCDPISGHTALYWYRQSLGQGLEFLIYFQGNSAPDKSGLPSDRFSAERTGGSVSTLTIQRTQQEDSAVYLCASSLRPGAYEQYFGPGTRLTVT.

This clonotype was seen at least ten times. This rearrangement joins TRBV10-2 to TRBJ2-5; 8 bases align to TRBD1. Germline assignment: CDR1 WSHSY and CDR2 SAAADI. Germline trimming cut 0 bases from V and 3 bases from J; bases unmatched to any gene: 3. This CDR3 has 15 amino acids. The DNA of the CDR3 is TGCGCCAGCAGTGAGTCGGGGACAGGCGAAGAGACCCAGTACTTC. Translation gives CASSESGTGEETQYF.

V is TRBV12-3 or TRBV12-4 and J is TRBJ2-3, with TRBD2 matching over 11 bases. CDR3 length equals 16 residues. The V and J ends lost 6 bases and 5 bases, in that order; junction bases with no gene match: 10. CDR3 region: CASREVAGGLLDTQYF. The CDR3 coding sequence is TGTGCCAGCAGGGAGGTAGCGGGGGGGCTGTTAGATACGCAGTATTTT.

In regard to this clonotype: Just one base apart from a much larger clone, this may be a read error. The V gene is TRBV7-9, the J gene TRBJ1-5; perhaps TRBD1 as D (6 bases). Germline assignment: CDR1 SEHNR and CDR2 FQNEAQ (reference sequence). The CDR3 has 16 residues. V was shortened by 5 bases and J by 8 bases, with 22 bases between the two germline ends. CDR3 amino acids: CASSQWSGEGPEPQHF. Written as DNA, the CDR3 is TGTGCCAGCAGCCAATGGTCAGGGGAGGGTCCGGAGCCCCAGCATTTT. The whole variable domain, filled in from reference TRBV7-9 and TRBJ1-5, reads DTGVSQNPRHKITKRGQNVTFRCDPISEHNRLYWYRQTLGQGPEFLTYFQNEAQLEKSRLLSDRFSAERPKGSFSTLEIQRTEQGDSAMYLCASSQWSGEGPEPQHFGDGTRLSIL.